A single sample is the source of the 21 T cell receptor beta chains below, sequenced in a study of a mutant IDH1 vaccine in newly diagnosed glioma. Assay used: immunoSEQ multiplex PCR; TCRdb lists only in-frame clones, some missing. Among 85,000 to 100,000 clones, 83% were seen once, and the ten largest hold 7.4%. The time point is: baseline, week 1 (first vaccination visit). Treatment given: pre-vaccination baseline after standard-of-care therapy. Sequences were derived from PBMCs, sampled from a glioma patient treated with radiotherapy, temozolomide or both. All receptors derive from a woman in her forties or fifties with glioma.

The CDR3 nucleotides are TGTGCCAGCAGCTTAGCGCCGGCAGGAGAAGCTTTCTTT. It encodes CASSLAPAGEAFF. This chain links TRBV7-6 with TRBJ1-1, with D uncertain. The CDR3 consists of 13 residues. Per the germline V gene, CDR1 is SGHVS and CDR2 is FNYEAQ. Trimming stripped 0 bases from V and 8 bases from J, with 10 bases between.

V is TRBV9 and J is TRBJ2-5; D ambiguous. V gave up 4 bases and J gave up 2 bases, with 15 bases separating them. CDR1 and CDR2 from the germline V gene are SGDLS and YYNGEE. CDR3 length: 15 residues. The CDR3 bases are TGTGCCAGCAGCCCGGTTCGTACGGTTCAAGAGACCCAGTACTTC. Its protein is CASSPVRTVQETQYF.

This clone came up once. The chain combines TRBV2 with TRBJ1-6, with 10 bases fitting TRBD1. After removal of 5 bases from V and 8 bases from J, the junction contained 6 bases not matched to a gene. The CDR3 is 15 amino acids. Germline-derived CDR1 and CDR2 are SNHLY and FYNNEI. CDR3 nucleotides: TGTGCCAGCAGTTCCCTCGGACAGGGGGATTCACCCCTCCACTTT. Its translation: CASSSLGQGDSPLHF.

The genes are TRBV2 and TRBJ1-2, with TRBD1 matching 7 bases. Germline trimming cut 6 bases from V and 4 bases from J; bases unmatched to any gene: 8. CDR1 is SNHLY, CDR2 FYNNEI, per germline. This CDR3 has 14 residues. CDR3 region: CASRTQQGTYGYTF. CDR3 DNA: TGTGCCAGCAGGACTCAACAGGGGACCTATGGCTACACCTTC.

The chain has TRBV7-2 and TRBJ2-5, with 7 bases fitting TRBD1. CDR3 length: 16 amino acids. With 2 bases clipped from V and 0 bases from J, the junction kept 6 bases outside the gene matches. Germline CDR1 reads SGHTA; CDR2 reads FQGNSA. The CDR3 bases are TGTGCCAGCAGCTTACGGACAGGCCAGTACCAAGAGACCCAGTACTTC. Its translation is CASSLRTGQYQETQYF.

V usage is TRBV5-1 and J usage is TRBJ2-5; D uncertain. The CDR3 length is 13 residues. CDR1 and CDR2 (germline): SGHRS, YFSETQ. V lost 3 bases and J 1 base, leaving 7 bases between the germline ends. CDR3 nucleotide sequence: TGCGCCAGCAGCTCCGGAGTCCAAGAGACCCAGTACTTC. It is translated as CASSSGVQETQYF.

The CDR3, as DNA: TGTGCTAGTGCCATGACAGGGCTGGAAGAGACCCAGTACTTC. Its translation: CASAMTGLEETQYF. The chain uses TRBV12-5 and TRBJ2-5; 7 bases agree with TRBD1. The CDR3 spans 14 residues. V shed 7 bases and J 3 bases; nucleotides not matched to a gene: 8. Germline assignment: CDR1 LGHNT and CDR2 FRNRAP.

V and J are TRBV6-5 and TRBJ1-1; D remains unclear. The germline CDR1 and CDR2 sequences are MNHEY and SVGAGI. The CDR3 loop spans 11 amino acids. Trimming stripped 7 bases from V and 4 bases from J, with 7 bases between. CDR3: CASKRATEAFF. CDR3 bases: TGTGCCAGCAAGAGGGCCACTGAAGCTTTCTTT.

V gene TRBV6-5 combines with J gene TRBJ1-1, with unresolved D. The CDR3 is 13 residues long. Germline values: CDR1 MNHEY, CDR2 SVGAGI. V was trimmed by 6 bases and J by 0 bases, leaving 8 bases between them. CDR3 sequence reads: CASSLFMNTEAFF. The CDR3 DNA reads TGTGCCAGCAGCCTCTTCATGAACACTGAAGCTTTCTTT.

The rearrangement uses TRBV18 and TRBJ2-5, with D perhaps TRBD2 (6 bases). V lost 4 bases and J lost 4, with 13 bases in between. This CDR3 is built from 14 residues. The germline gives CDR1 KGHSH, CDR2 LQKENI. This chain's CDR3 is CASSLSMGGETQYF. CDR3 nucleotide sequence: TGTGCCAGCTCACTGAGCATGGGGGGAGAGACCCAGTACTTC.

V is TRBV4-3 and J is TRBJ1-2; D unresolved. Trimming took 0 bases from V and 6 from J, leaving 11 bases between them. This CDR3 has 14 residues. Germline values: CDR1 LGHNA, CDR2 YSLEER. CDR3 residues: CASSQDLSPNGYTF. The CDR3 region has the DNA TGCGCCAGCAGCCAAGATCTTAGCCCTAATGGCTACACCTTC.

In this sample, this clone turned up a few times. The rearrangement uses TRBV11-2 and TRBJ1-1; no reliable D call. Trimming stripped 5 bases from V and 0 bases from J, with 13 bases between. This CDR3 is built from 15 residues. CDR1 is SGHAT and CDR2 is FQNNGV in the germline V gene. As DNA, the CDR3 is TGTGCCAGCAGCCAGACAAGGCTCATGAACACTGAAGCTTTCTTT. Residues: CASSQTRLMNTEAFF.

The rearrangement joins TRBV6-5 to TRBJ1-2; D gene ambiguous. Germline CDR1 reads MNHEY; CDR2 reads SVGAGI. Trimming took 0 bases from V and 2 from J, leaving 7 bases between them. The CDR3 is 14 residues long. CDR3 coding DNA: TGTGCCAGCAGTTACTCTACGGGGAACTATGGCTACACCTTC. This codes for CASSYSTGNYGYTF.

V gene TRBV5-1 combines with J gene TRBJ1-2, with unresolved D. V dropped 4 bases and J dropped 6 bases, with 10 bases sitting between them. The CDR3 loop spans 12 amino acids. Germline assignment: CDR1 SGHRS and CDR2 YFSETQ. The CDR3 sequence: CASSTYRDGYTF. In DNA form, the CDR3 reads TGCGCCAGCAGCACATATCGAGATGGCTACACCTTC.

The CDR3 spells CASSSGGHYTEAFF. The CDR3 coding sequence is TGTGCCAGCAGCTCCGGTGGGCACTACACTGAAGCTTTCTTT. The chain employs TRBV21-1 and TRBJ1-1; the table calls TRBD1, which could not be checked here. TRBV21-1 is annotated as a pseudogene. This CDR3 comprises 14 residues.

The chain joins TRBV6-5 to TRBJ1-5; possibly TRBD1 for D (5 bases). The length of the CDR3 is 13 residues. V dropped 5 bases and J dropped 2 bases, with 7 bases sitting between them. Germline values: CDR1 MNHEY, CDR2 SVGAGI. CDR3 protein: CASSRGGNQPQHF. In nucleotides, the CDR3 is TGTGCCAGCAGTCGGGGGGGCAATCAGCCCCAGCATTTT.

The chain couples TRBV5-6 to TRBJ1-2, with a weak D call TRBD1 (5 bases). V was shortened by 2 bases and J by 6 bases, with 14 bases between the two germline ends. The length of the CDR3 is 14 residues. Germline V gene lookup returns CDR1 SGHDT and CDR2 YYEEEE. The CDR3: CASSFLGTGDGYTF. In DNA form, the CDR3 reads TGTGCCAGCAGCTTTCTCGGGACCGGCGATGGCTACACCTTC.

The gene calls are TRBV6-5 and TRBJ1-2; 8 nucleotides line up with TRBD1. V was pared by 8 bases and J by 2 bases, with 10 bases of the junction left unmatched. The CDR3 contains 15 residues. Germline V gene lookup returns CDR1 MNHEY and CDR2 SVGAGI. Here the CDR3 DNA reads TGTGCCAGCGGCTACCAGGGGGCGCCCAACTATGGCTACACCTTC. It specifies CASGYQGAPNYGYTF.

This chain joins TRBV5-1 and TRBJ2-7, with a tentative D call TRBD1 (5 bases). V was cut by 1 base and J by 3 bases, with 8 bases left in between. The CDR3 runs to 13 residues. The germline V gene has CDR1 SGHRS and CDR2 YFSETQ. As DNA, the CDR3 is TGCGCCAGCAGCTTGCTCGACAGCTACGAGCAGTACTTC. Protein sequence: CASSLLDSYEQYF.

This sequence joins TRBV5-5 and TRBJ2-3, with D maybe TRBD2 (5 bases). Germline CDR1 SGHKS, CDR2 YYEKEE (reference sequence). This CDR3 is built from 15 residues. With 2 bases removed from V and 0 bases from J, the gap between germline ends came to 10 bases. CDR3 in DNA: TGTGCCAGCAGCTTTACCTGGACTAGCACAGATACGCAGTATTTT. Translation: CASSFTWTSTDTQYF. The full variable domain, completed using reference TRBV5-5 and TRBJ2-3, is DAGVTQSPTHLIKTRGQQVTLRCSPISGHKSVSWYQQVLGQGPQFIFQYYEKEERGRGNFPDRFSARQFPNYSSELNVNALLLGDSALYLCASSFTWTSTDTQYFGPGTRLTVL.

The chain couples TRBV5-1 to TRBJ2-1; 8 bases fit TRBD1. Trimming at V came to 0 bases and at J to 7 bases, leaving 6 bases not matched to a gene. This CDR3 contains 15 residues. The germline gives CDR1 SGHRS, CDR2 YFSETQ. The CDR3 coding sequence is TGCGCCAGCAGCTTGGAAGGACAGGGTAGAAATGAGCAGTTCTTC. It specifies CASSLEGQGRNEQFF. Drawing the rest from reference TRBV5-1 and TRBJ2-1, the complete variable domain is KAGVTQTPRYLIKTRGQQVTLSCSPISGHRSVSWYQQTPGQGLQFLFEYFSETQRNKGNFPGRFSGRQFSNSRSEMNVSTLELGDSALYLCASSLEGQGRNEQFFGPGTRLTVL.